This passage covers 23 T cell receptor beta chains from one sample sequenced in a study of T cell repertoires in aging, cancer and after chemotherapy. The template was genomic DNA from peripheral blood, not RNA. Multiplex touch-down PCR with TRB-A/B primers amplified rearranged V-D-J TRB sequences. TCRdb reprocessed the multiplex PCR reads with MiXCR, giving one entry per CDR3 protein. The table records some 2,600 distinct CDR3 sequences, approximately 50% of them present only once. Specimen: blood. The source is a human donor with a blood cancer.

The CDR3 sequence is CASRATSGGGNGELFF. The CDR3 DNA reads as TGTGCCAGCAGGGCTACTAGCGGGGGAGGGAACGGGGAGCTGTTTTTT. This chain uses TRBV12-3 or TRBV12-4 with TRBJ2-2; 11 bases agree with TRBD2. This CDR3 spans 16 amino acids. Trimming cost V 6 bases and J 7 bases; bases outside gene matches: 10.

The CDR3, as DNA: TGTGCCAGCAGTATCGCCGGGACACTCTCCGATACGCAGTATTTT. Translated, it gives CASSIAGTLSDTQYF. This chain connects TRBV6-6 to TRBJ2-3; TRBD1 might be the D (6 bases). The V end lost 5 bases, the J end lost 6 bases, and 18 bases lay between the germline ends. The CDR3 runs 15 residues. Germline CDR1 MNHNY, CDR2 SVGAGI (reference sequence).

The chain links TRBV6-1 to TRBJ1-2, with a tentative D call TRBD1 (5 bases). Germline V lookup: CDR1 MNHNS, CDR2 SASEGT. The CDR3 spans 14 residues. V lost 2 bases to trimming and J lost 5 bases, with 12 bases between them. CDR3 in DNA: TGTGCCAGCAGTGAATTAGGGGTTCGGTATGGCTACACCTTC. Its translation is CASSELGVRYGYTF.

The CDR3 DNA reads TGTGCCAGCAGCGTACACCCCCCGGAGACCCAGTACTTC. Its protein product is CASSVHPPETQYF. This chain connects TRBV7-2 to TRBJ2-5; unclear D gene. V was cut by 5 bases and J by 5 bases, with 12 bases left in between. Looked up from germline, CDR1 is SGHTA and CDR2 is FQGNSA. CDR3 length: 13 amino acids.

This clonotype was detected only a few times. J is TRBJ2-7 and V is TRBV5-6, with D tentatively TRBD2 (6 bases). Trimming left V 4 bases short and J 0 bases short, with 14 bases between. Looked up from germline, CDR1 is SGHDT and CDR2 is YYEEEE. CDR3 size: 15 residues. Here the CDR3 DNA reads TGTGCCAGCAGCAGTACGGGGAGGAGCTCCTACGAGCAGTACTTC. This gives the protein CASSSTGRSSYEQYF. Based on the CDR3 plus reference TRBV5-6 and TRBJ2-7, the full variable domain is DAGVTQSPTHLIKTRGQQVTLRCSPKSGHDTVSWYQQALGQGPQFIFQYYEEEERQRGNFPDRFSGHQFPNYSSELNVNALLLGDSALYLCASSSTGRSSYEQYFGPGTRLTVT.

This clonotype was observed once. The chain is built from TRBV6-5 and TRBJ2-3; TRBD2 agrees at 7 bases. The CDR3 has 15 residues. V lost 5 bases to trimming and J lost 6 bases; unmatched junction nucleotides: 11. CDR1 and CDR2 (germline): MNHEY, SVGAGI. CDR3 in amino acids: CASSVRGRPADTQYF. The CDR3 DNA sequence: TGTGCCAGCAGTGTGCGCGGGAGACCCGCCGATACGCAGTATTTT.

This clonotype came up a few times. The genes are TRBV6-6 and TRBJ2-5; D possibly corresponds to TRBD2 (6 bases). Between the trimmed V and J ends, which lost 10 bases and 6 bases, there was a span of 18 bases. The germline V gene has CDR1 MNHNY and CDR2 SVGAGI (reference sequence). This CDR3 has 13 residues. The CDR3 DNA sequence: TGTGCCACATGGGACTGGGACGGCAAGACCCAGTACTTC. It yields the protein CATWDWDGKTQYF.

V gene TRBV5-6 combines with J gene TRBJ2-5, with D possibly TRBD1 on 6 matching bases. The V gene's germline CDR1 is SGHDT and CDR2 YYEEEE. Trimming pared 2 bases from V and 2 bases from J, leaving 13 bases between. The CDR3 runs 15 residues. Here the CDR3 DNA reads TGTGCCAGCAGCTTAGGACAGATACAACAAGAGACCCAGTACTTC. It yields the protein CASSLGQIQQETQYF.

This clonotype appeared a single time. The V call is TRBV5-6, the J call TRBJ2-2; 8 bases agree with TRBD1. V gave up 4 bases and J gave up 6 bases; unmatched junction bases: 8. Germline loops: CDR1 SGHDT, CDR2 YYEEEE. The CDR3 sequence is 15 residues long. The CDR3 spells CASSPGARGPGELFF. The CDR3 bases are TGTGCCAGCAGCCCAGGGGCCAGGGGGCCCGGGGAGCTGTTTTTT. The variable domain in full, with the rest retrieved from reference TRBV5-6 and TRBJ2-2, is DAGVTQSPTHLIKTRGQQVTLRCSPKSGHDTVSWYQQALGQGPQFIFQYYEEEERQRGNFPDRFSGHQFPNYSSELNVNALLLGDSALYLCASSPGARGPGELFFGEGSRLTVL.

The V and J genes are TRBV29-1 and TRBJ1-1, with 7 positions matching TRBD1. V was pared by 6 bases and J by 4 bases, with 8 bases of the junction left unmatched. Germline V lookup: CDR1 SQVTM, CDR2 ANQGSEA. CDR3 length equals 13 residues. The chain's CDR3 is CSVSGQAITEAFF. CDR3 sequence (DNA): TGCAGCGTGAGTGGACAGGCCATCACTGAAGCTTTCTTT.

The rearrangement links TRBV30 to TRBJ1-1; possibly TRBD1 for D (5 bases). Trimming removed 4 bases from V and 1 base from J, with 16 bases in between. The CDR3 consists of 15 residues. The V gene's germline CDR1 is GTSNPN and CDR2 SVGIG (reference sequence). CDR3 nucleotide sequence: TGTGCCTGGATAGGGACCTTGGGGACGAACACTGAAGCTTTCTTT. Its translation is CAWIGTLGTNTEAFF.

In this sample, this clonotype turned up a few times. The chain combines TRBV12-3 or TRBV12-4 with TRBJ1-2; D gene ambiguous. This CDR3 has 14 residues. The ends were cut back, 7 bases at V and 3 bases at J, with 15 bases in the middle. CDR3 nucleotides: TGTGCCAGCACCGAAGGGAACTCAGACTATGGCTACACCTTC. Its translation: CASTEGNSDYGYTF.

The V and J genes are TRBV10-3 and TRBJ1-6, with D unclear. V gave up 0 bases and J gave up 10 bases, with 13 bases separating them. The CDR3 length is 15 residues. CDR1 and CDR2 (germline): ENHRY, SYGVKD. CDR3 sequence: CAISESGGKISPLHF. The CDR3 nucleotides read TGTGCCATCAGTGAGTCGGGAGGGAAGATCTCACCCCTCCACTTT.

The CDR3 reads CASSEAVGFSYNEQFF. The CDR3 nucleotides read TGTGCCAGCAGTGAAGCGGTAGGCTTCTCCTACAATGAGCAGTTCTTC. The rearrangement joins TRBV6-5 to TRBJ2-1; D may be TRBD2 (5 bases). CDR3 length equals 16 residues. Germline-derived CDR1 and CDR2 are MNHEY and SVGAGI. V dropped 5 bases and J dropped 0 bases, with 14 bases sitting between them.

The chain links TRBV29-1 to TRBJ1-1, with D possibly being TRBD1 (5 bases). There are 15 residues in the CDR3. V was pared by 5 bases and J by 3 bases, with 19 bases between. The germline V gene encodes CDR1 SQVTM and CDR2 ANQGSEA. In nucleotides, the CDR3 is TGCAGCGTTTTTTCCGGGGGGGGGGTTGACACTGAAGCTTTCTTT. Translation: CSVFSGGGVDTEAFF.

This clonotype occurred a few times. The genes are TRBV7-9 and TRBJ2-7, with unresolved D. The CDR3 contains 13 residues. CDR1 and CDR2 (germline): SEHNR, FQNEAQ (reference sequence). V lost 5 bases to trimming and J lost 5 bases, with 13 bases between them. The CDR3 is CASSTHGQDEQYF. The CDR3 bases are TGTGCCAGCAGCACCCACGGGCAAGACGAGCAGTACTTC.

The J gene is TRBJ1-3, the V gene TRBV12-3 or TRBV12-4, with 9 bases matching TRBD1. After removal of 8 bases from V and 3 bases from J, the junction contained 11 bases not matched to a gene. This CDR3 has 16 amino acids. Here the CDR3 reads CASALDRGFFGNTIYF. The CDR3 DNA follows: TGTGCCAGCGCGCTAGACAGGGGGTTTTTTGGAAACACCATATATTTT.

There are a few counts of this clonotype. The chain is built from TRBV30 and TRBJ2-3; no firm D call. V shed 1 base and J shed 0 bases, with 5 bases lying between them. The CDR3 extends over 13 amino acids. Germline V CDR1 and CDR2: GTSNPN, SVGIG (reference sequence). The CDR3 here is CAWSGVSTDTQYF. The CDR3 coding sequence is TGTGCCTGGAGTGGGGTTAGCACAGATACGCAGTATTTT.

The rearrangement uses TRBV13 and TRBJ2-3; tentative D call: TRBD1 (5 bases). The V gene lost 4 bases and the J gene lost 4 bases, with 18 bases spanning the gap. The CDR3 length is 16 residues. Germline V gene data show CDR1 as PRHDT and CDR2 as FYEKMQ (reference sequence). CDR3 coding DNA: TGTGCCAGCAGCTCCACCCTAAGCAGGGTCGCAGATACGCAGTATTTT. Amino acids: CASSSTLSRVADTQYF.

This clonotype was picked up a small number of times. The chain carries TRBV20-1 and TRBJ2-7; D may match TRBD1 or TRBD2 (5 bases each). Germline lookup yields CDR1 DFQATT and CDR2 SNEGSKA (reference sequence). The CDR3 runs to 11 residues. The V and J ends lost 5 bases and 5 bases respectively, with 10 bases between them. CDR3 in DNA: TGCAGTGCTCCCGGGGCACACGAGCAGTACTTC. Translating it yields CSAPGAHEQYF.

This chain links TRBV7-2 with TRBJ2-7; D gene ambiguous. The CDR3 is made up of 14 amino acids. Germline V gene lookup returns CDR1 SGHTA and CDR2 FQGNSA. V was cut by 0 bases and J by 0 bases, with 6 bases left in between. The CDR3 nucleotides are TGTGCCAGCAGCTTAGCCAGGAGCTCCTACGAGCAGTACTTC. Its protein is CASSLARSSYEQYF.

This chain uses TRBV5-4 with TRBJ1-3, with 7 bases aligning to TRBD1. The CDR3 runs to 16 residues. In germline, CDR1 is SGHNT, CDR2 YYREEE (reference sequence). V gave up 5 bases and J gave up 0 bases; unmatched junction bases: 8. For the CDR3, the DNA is TGTGCCAGCAGAACCTCCGGGACAGCCTCTGGAAACACCATATATTTT. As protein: CASRTSGTASGNTIYF.

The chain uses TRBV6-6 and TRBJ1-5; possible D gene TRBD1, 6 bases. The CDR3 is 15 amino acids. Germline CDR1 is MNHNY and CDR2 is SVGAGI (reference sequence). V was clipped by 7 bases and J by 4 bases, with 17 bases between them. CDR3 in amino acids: CASIGGAAYNQPQHF. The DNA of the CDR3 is TGTGCCAGCATTGGGGGGGCAGCTTATAATCAGCCCCAGCATTTT.